The sequence of this T cell receptor beta chain was determined in a study of cytomegalovirus exposure and HLA in healthy donors. This clone has just a few counts. The primer mix had 60 Vbeta and 13 Jbeta primers. Assay: immunoSEQ multiplex PCR; the TCRdb copy retains only in-frame clones and omits some. Found here are about 200,000 clones, 75% to 90% of them singletons; the top ten hold 5.5% to 7%. V was shortened by 4 bases and J by 7 bases, with 14 bases between the two germline ends. Germline V gene data show CDR1 as SGHTA and CDR2 as FQGNSA. The CDR3 is made up of 14 amino acids. Sequencing input: PBMCs. This chain uses TRBV7-2 with TRBJ2-1; weak D call: TRBD1 (5 bases). This TCR derives from a woman in her forties or fifties in good health and CMV-seropositive. The DNA of the CDR3 is TGTGCCAGCAGCTCTCCCCACAGGTGGAATGAGCAGTTCTTC. It encodes CASSSPHRWNEQFF. The variable domain in full, with the rest retrieved from reference TRBV7-2 and TRBJ2-1, is GAGVSQSPSNKVTEKGKDVELRCDPISGHTALYWYRQSLGQGLEFLIYFQGNSAPDKSGLPSDRFSAERTGGSVSTLTIQRTQQEDSAVYLCASSSPHRWNEQFFGPGTRLTVL.